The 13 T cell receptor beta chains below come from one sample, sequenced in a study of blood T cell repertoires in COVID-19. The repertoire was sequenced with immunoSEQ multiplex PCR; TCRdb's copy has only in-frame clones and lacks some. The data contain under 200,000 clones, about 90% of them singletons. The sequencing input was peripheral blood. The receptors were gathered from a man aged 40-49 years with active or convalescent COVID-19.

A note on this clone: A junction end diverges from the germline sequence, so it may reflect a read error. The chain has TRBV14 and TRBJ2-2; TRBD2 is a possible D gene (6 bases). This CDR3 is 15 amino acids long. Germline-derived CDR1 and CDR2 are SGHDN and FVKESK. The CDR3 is CASSQDPRGTGELFF. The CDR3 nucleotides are TGTGCCAGCAGTCAAGACCCTCGGGGGACCGGGGAGCTGTTTTTT. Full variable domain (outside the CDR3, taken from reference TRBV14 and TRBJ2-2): EAGVTQFPSHSVIEKGQTVTLRCDPISGHDNLYWYRRVMGKEIKFLLHFVKESKQDESGMPNNRFLAERTGGTYSTLKVQPAELEDSGVYFCASSQDPRGTGELFFGEGSRLTVL.

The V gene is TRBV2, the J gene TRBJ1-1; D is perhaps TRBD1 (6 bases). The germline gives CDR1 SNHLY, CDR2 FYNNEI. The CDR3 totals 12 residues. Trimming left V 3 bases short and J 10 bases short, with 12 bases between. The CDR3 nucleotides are TGTGCCAGCAGTGAGGACAGACTTGTAGCTTTCTTT. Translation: CASSEDRLVAFF.

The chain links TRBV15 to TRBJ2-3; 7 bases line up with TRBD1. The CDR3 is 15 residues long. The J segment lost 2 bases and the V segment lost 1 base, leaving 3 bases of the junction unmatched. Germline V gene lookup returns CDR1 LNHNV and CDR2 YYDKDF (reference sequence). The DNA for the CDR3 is TGTGCCACCAGCAGAGGACAGGGCTACACAGATACGCAGTATTTT. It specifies CATSRGQGYTDTQYF.

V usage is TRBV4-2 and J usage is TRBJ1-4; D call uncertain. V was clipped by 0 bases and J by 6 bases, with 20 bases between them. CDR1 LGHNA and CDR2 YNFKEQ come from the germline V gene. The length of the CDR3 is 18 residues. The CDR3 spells CASSQDKGGFSLHEKLFF. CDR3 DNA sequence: TGTGCCAGCAGCCAAGATAAGGGAGGGTTTTCCCTTCATGAAAAACTGTTTTTT.

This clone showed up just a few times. For the CDR3, the DNA is TGTGCCAGCAGCTTGGACGGCGGATACACCGGGGAGCTGTTTTTT. This codes for CASSLDGGYTGELFF. The chain links TRBV5-6 to TRBJ2-2, with D uncertain. CDR1 is SGHDT and CDR2 is YYEEEE in the germline V gene. The CDR3 runs 15 residues. Trimming shortened V by 0 bases and J by 3 bases, and 9 bases separated the two germline ends.

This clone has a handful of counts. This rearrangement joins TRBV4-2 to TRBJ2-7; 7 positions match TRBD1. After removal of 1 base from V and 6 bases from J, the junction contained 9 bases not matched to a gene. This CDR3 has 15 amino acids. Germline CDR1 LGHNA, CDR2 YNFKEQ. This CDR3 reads CASSQALQGTGEQYF. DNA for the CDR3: TGTGCCAGCAGCCAAGCGTTACAGGGGACGGGCGAGCAGTACTTC.

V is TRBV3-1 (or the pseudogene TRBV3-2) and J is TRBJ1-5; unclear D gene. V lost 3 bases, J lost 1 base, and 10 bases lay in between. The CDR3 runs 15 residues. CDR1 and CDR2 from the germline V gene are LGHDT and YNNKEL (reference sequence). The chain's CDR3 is CASSQGGMSNQPQHF. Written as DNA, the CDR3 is TGTGCCAGCAGCCAGGGAGGGATGAGCAATCAGCCCCAGCATTTT.

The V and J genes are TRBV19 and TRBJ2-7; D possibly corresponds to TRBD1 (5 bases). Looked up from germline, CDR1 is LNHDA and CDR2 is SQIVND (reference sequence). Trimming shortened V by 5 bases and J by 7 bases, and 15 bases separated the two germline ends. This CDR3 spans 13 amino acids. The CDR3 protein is CASSVDIFGEQYF. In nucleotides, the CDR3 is TGTGCCAGTAGTGTGGACATTTTTGGGGAGCAGTACTTC.

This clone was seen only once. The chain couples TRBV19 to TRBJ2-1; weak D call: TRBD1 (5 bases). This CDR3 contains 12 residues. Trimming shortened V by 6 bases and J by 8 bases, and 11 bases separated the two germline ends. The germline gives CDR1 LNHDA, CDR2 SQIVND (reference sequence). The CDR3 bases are TGTGCCAGTAGGGGGCAGGGCGATGAGCAGTTCTTC. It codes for CASRGQGDEQFF. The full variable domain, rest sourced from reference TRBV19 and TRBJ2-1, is DGGITQSPKYLFRKEGQNVTLSCEQNLNHDAMYWYRQDPGQGLRLIYYSQIVNDFQKGDIAEGYSVSREKKESFPLTVTSAQKNPTAFYLCASRGQGDEQFFGPGTRLTVL.

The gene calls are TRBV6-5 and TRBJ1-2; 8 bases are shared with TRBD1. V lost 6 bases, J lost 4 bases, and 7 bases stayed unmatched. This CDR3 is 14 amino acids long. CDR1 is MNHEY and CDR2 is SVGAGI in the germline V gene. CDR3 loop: CASSDQGATYGYTF. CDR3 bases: TGTGCCAGCAGCGATCAGGGGGCGACCTATGGCTACACCTTC.

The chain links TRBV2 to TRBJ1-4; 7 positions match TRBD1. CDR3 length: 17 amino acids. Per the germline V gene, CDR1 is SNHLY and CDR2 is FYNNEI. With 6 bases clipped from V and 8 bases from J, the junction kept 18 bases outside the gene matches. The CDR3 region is CASRTGWMLSGEEKLFF. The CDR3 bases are TGTGCCAGCAGGACAGGGTGGATGTTGTCGGGTGAAGAAAAACTGTTTTTT.

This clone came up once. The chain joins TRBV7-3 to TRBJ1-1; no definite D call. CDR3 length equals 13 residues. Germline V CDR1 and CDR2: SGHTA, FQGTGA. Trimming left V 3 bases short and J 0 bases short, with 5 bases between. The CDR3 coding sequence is TGTGCCAGCAGCTTTAATATGAACACTGAAGCTTTCTTT. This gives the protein CASSFNMNTEAFF.

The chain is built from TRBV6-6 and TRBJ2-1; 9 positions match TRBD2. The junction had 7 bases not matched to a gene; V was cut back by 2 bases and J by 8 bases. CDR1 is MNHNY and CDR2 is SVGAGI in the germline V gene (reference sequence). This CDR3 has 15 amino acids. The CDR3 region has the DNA TGTGCCAGCAGTTACCAGTTGCGGGGGGGCGATGAGCAGTTCTTC. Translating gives CASSYQLRGGDEQFF.